The T cell receptor (beta chain) described here comes from a study of response to subunit inactivated influenza vaccine. Via MiXCR, TCRdb re-called the RT-PCR reads, giving one row per CDR3 protein. The sample yields hundreds of thousands of distinct CDR3 sequences, under 20% seen once. V was trimmed by 5 bases and J by 7 bases, leaving 21 bases between them. CDR3 length: 16 residues. The study, taken as a whole, reports: New T cells are recruited in small numbers by each seasonal influenza vaccination, according to the authors' suggestion.

This clonotype appeared many times. What it binds is not known. This TCR came from a man aged 45-65 years who received an inactivated influenza vaccine. This sequence joins TRBV12-3 or TRBV12-4 and TRBJ2-1, with a possible D match to TRBD2 (6 bases). Specimen: PBMCs from blood, collected 5 to 6 days after vaccination. The CDR3 here is CASSPINRPRGNEQFF. The DNA for the CDR3 is TGTGCCAGCAGTCCGATCAACAGGCCCCGGGGGAATGAGCAGTTCTTC.